The entry that follows covers one T cell receptor (beta chain) sequence. Its antigen is still unknown. A junction end diverges from the germline sequence, so it may reflect a read error. Samples underwent the assay at deep level. Genomic DNA of each subset was evenly split across several immunoSEQ plates. Authors' analysis steps: Junction-only sequences without quality scores were provided by ImmunoSEQ, so filtering was different. Clones were sequenced by immunoSEQ multiplex PCR, and TCRdb holds only the in-frame ones, with some missing. D and trimming were read from the DNA, whereas the V and J calls and clone size are those reported in that table. The data hold about 490,000 clones, with about 84% observed a single time. This sample was taken from a study of shared clonotypes between healthy human individuals. Study conclusions and caveats: Represented genetic and exposure-history diversity was restricted by having few donors.

The CDR3 extends over 18 amino acids. CDR1 is SSHAT, CDR2 FNYEAQ, per germline (reference sequence). The chain uses TRBV7-7 and TRBJ1-5, with D perhaps TRBD1 (5 bases). This TCR derives from a middle-aged woman in good health. Some clones in this sample may be carry-over from other donors' samples. Sequenced input: PBMCs. The CDR3 protein is CASSLELGGFGPHQPQHF. The CDR3 DNA reads TGTGCTAGCAGCTTAGAATTGGGGGGGTTCGGGCCTCATCAGCCCCAGCATTTT.